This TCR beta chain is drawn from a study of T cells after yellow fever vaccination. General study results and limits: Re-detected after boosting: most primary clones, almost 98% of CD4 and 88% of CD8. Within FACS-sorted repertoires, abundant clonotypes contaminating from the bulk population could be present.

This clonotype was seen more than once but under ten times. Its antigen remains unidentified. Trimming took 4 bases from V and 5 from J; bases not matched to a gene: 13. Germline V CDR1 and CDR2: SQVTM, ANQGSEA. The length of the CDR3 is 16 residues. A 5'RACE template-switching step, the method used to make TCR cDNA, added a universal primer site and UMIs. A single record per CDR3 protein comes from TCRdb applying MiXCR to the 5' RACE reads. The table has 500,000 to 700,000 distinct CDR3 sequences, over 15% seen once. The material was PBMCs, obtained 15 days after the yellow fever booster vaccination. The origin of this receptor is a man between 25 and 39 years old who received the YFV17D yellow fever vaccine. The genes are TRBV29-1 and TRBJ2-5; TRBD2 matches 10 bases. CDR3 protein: CSVGGRASGSLETQYF. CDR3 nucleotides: TGCAGCGTTGGTGGCCGGGCTAGCGGGAGCCTGGAGACCCAGTACTTC.